This T cell receptor (beta chain) was sequenced during a study of CD8 T cells in Susac syndrome. With random hexamers, reverse transcription was performed on about 0.5 to 1 ug of RNA. TCRdb re-derived calls from the immunoSEQ multiplex PCR reads in MiXCR, one entry per CDR3 protein. This repertoire shows 130,000 or so distinct CDR3 sequences, about 90% found once; its top ten account for 0.24%. This CDR3 has 14 amino acids. Trimming took off 2 bases at V and 5 bases at J, with 11 bases between the two ends. Germline V gene lookup returns CDR1 KGHDR and CDR2 SFDVKD. This receptor was identified in a human donor with multiple sclerosis. Specimen: CD8+ T cells from PBMCs. The V gene is TRBV24-1, the J gene TRBJ2-5; D gene ambiguous. In DNA form, the CDR3 reads TGTGCCACCAGTGATTACCTCCTGGGGGAGACCCAGTACTTC. Translation gives CATSDYLLGETQYF.